Presented here are 20 T cell receptor beta chains from one specimen sequenced in a study of OX40 agonist ivuxolimab in advanced cancers. Generated by immunoSEQ multiplex PCR, the TCRdb table keeps only in-frame clones and is missing some. The sample yields tens of thousands of clones, about 85% seen once. The sequencing here drew on CD4+ or CD8+ T cells sorted from blood, taken in a trial of the OX40 agonist ivuxolimab. The receptors were gathered from an adult with an advanced solid tumor such as melanoma, head and neck, liver or kidney cancer.

This chain joins TRBV19 and TRBJ2-1; TRBD1 aligns across 7 bases. Per the germline V gene, CDR1 is LNHDA and CDR2 is SQIVND (reference sequence). V was clipped by 3 bases and J by 3 bases; unmatched bases: 2. The CDR3 covers 14 residues. CDR3 DNA sequence: TGTGCCAGTAGTATCGGGACAGTCTACAATGAGCAGTTCTTC. Its translation: CASSIGTVYNEQFF.

This clone came up once. The genes are TRBV4-1 and TRBJ1-1; no reliable D call. Germline lookup yields CDR1 MGHRA and CDR2 YSYEKL. V was shortened by 5 bases and J by 1 base, with 11 bases between the two germline ends. This CDR3 spans 14 amino acids. CDR3 coding DNA: TGCGCCAGCAGCTACGGACCTACGAACACTGAAGCTTTCTTT. It encodes CASSYGPTNTEAFF.

The J gene is TRBJ2-3, the V gene TRBV13; 8 bases agree with TRBD1. Trimming removed 5 bases from V and 3 bases from J; junction bases left unmatched: 7. The CDR3 is 15 residues long. The germline gives CDR1 PRHDT, CDR2 FYEKMQ (reference sequence). CDR3 sequence reads: CASSPGQGQTDTQYF. Here the CDR3 DNA reads TGTGCCAGCAGCCCAGGACAGGGCCAGACAGATACGCAGTATTTT.

The chain has TRBV4-3 and TRBJ2-1; D uncertain. V was cut by 0 bases and J by 10 bases, with 7 bases left in between. Looked up from germline, CDR1 is LGHNA and CDR2 is YSLEER. This CDR3 region has 12 residues. The CDR3 loop reads CASSQDMEEQFF. The CDR3 coding sequence is TGCGCCAGCAGCCAAGATATGGAGGAGCAGTTCTTC.

J is TRBJ2-7 and V is TRBV27, with a possible D match to TRBD1 (6 bases). The CDR3 sequence is 13 residues long. Germline values: CDR1 MNHEY, CDR2 SMNVEV (reference sequence). The V end was cut by 3 bases, the J end by 4 bases, with 10 bases between. The CDR3 loop reads CASSFLGQYEQYF. CDR3 coding DNA: TGTGCCAGCAGTTTCCTAGGACAGTACGAGCAGTACTTC.

The chain is built from TRBV7-6 and TRBJ1-5; D ambiguous. The CDR3 has 14 amino acids. V was trimmed by 0 bases and J by 5 bases, leaving 8 bases between them. In germline, CDR1 is SGHVS, CDR2 FNYEAQ. The CDR3 coding sequence is TGTGCCAGCAGCTTAGCGGGTACGGATCAGCCCCAGCATTTT. Translated: CASSLAGTDQPQHF.

The rearrangement uses TRBV9 and TRBJ2-1; the D gene is possibly TRBD2 (6 bases). V dropped 3 bases and J dropped 9 bases, with 16 bases sitting between them. This CDR3 comprises 14 residues. Germline V CDR1 and CDR2: SGDLS, YYNGEE. CDR3 protein: CASSADGAGSEQFF. The CDR3 DNA reads as TGTGCCAGCAGCGCAGACGGGGCGGGGTCTGAGCAGTTCTTC.

This chain links TRBV29-1 with TRBJ2-1, with 8 nucleotides matching TRBD1. The CDR3 length is 15 residues. V gave up 0 bases and J gave up 5 bases; unmatched junction bases: 6. Germline assignment: CDR1 SQVTM and CDR2 ANQGSEA. The CDR3 loop is CSVEEDRVRDNEQFF. The CDR3 bases are TGCAGCGTTGAAGAGGACAGGGTTAGGGACAATGAGCAGTTCTTC.

This chain joins TRBV4-3 and TRBJ2-7; TRBD1 or TRBD2 may be the D gene (5 bases each). The CDR3 loop spans 14 amino acids. Germline V lookup: CDR1 LGHNA, CDR2 YSLEER. V was cut by 5 bases and J by 3 bases, with 14 bases left in between. In DNA form, the CDR3 reads TGCGCCAGCAGCTCCGGGACGGAAGACTACGAGCAGTACTTC. This sequence encodes CASSSGTEDYEQYF.

This chain joins TRBV28 and TRBJ1-5; D gene uncertain. The CDR3 length is 15 residues. Germline-derived CDR1 and CDR2 are MDHEN and SYDVKM. Trimming removed 7 bases at V and 2 bases at J, with 15 bases between. The CDR3 loop is CASTRPAGRNQPQHF. CDR3 coding DNA: TGTGCCAGCACCCGCCCTGCGGGTCGCAATCAGCCCCAGCATTTT.

The rearrangement links TRBV6-4 to TRBJ2-3, with no clear D. This CDR3 has 15 residues. The germline CDR1 and CDR2 sequences are MRHNA and SNTAGT. V lost 6 bases and J lost 1, with 14 bases in between. CDR3 coding DNA: TGTGCCAGCAGACCCAGACCCTGTTGCACAGATACGCAGTATTTT. Protein sequence: CASRPRPCCTDTQYF.

The rearrangement joins TRBV5-5 to TRBJ2-7; maybe TRBD1 (5 bases). With 0 bases removed from V and 6 bases from J, the gap between germline ends came to 16 bases. The CDR3 is made up of 15 amino acids. The germline V gene has CDR1 SGHKS and CDR2 YYEKEE (reference sequence). CDR3 residues: CASSLVGPGWGEQYF. The CDR3 DNA follows: TGTGCCAGCAGCTTGGTGGGGCCAGGGTGGGGCGAGCAGTACTTC.

The rearrangement joins TRBV13 to TRBJ2-1; D gene uncertain. The V end lost 8 bases, the J end lost 10 bases, and 15 bases lay between the germline ends. The CDR3 is made up of 12 amino acids. Germline V CDR1 and CDR2: PRHDT, FYEKMQ (reference sequence). The CDR3 sequence: CASGWAAGEQFF. Here the CDR3 DNA reads TGTGCCAGCGGGTGGGCTGCTGGGGAGCAGTTCTTC.

This clone was found a few times. The V and J genes are TRBV11-3 and TRBJ2-4; the D is unclear. The CDR3 contains 16 residues. V was shortened by 0 bases and J by 7 bases, with 16 bases between the two germline ends. Per the germline V gene, CDR1 is SGHNT and CDR2 is YENEEA. The DNA of the CDR3 is TGTGCCAGCAGCTTAGATAAAGGCGGCCGCAAGAACATTCAGTACTTC. Translated, it gives CASSLDKGGRKNIQYF.

The CDR3 here is CASSIDPVTTNTEAFF. As DNA, the CDR3 is TGTGCCAGTAGTATAGATCCCGTAACTACGAACACTGAAGCTTTCTTT. The V gene is TRBV19, the J gene TRBJ1-1; D ambiguous. The CDR3 totals 16 residues. Trimming pared 0 bases from V and 1 base from J, leaving 12 bases between. Germline V gene sequence: CDR1 LNHDA, CDR2 SQIVND (reference sequence).

V gene TRBV4-3 combines with J gene TRBJ2-7; no firm D call. This CDR3 is built from 15 residues. The V end lost 2 bases, the J end lost 4 bases, and 15 bases lay between the germline ends. Germline V gives CDR1 LGHNA, CDR2 YSLEER. The CDR3 DNA sequence: TGCGCCAGCAGCCAAAGACGAGGCGGCCCTTACGAGCAGTACTTC. It codes for CASSQRRGGPYEQYF.

This clone was recorded once. The chain links TRBV5-8 to TRBJ1-4; no reliable D call. CDR1 is SGHTS, CDR2 YDEGEE, per germline. V lost 0 bases and J 7 bases, leaving 13 bases between the germline ends. The CDR3 has 15 amino acids. The CDR3 loop reads CASSLGSLVVEKLFF. The CDR3 DNA sequence: TGTGCCAGCAGCTTGGGTTCGTTGGTGGTTGAAAAACTGTTTTTT. The full variable domain, rest sourced from reference TRBV5-8 and TRBJ1-4, is EAGVTQSPTHLIKTRGQQATLRCSPISGHTSVYWYQQALGLGLQFLLWYDEGEERNRGNFPPRFSGRQFPNYSSELNVNALELEDSALYLCASSLGSLVVEKLFFGSGTQLSVL.

V gene TRBV5-6 combines with J gene TRBJ2-7; 8 bases match TRBD1. The CDR3 is 14 amino acids. V was pared by 7 bases and J by 1 base, with 7 bases of the junction left unmatched. Germline V CDR1 and CDR2: SGHDT, YYEEEE. The CDR3 loop reads CASRGTGISYEQYF. The CDR3 bases are TGTGCCAGCCGAGGGACAGGCATATCCTACGAGCAGTACTTC.

This chain joins TRBV5-4 and TRBJ2-1, with 10 bases matching TRBD1. Germline CDR1 and CDR2: SGHNT and YYREEE (reference sequence). The V and J ends lost 7 bases and 5 bases, in that order; junction bases with no gene match: 12. The CDR3 totals 16 residues. The CDR3 DNA follows: TGTGCCAGCTCCCTTGAAGGGACAGGGGATCACAATGAGCAGTTCTTC. Amino acids: CASSLEGTGDHNEQFF.

The CDR3 nucleotides are TGCAGCGCACAAGCAAGGGACAGGGAAGTCGATGAGCAGTTCTTC. Protein sequence: CSAQARDREVDEQFF. V is TRBV29-1 and J is TRBJ2-1; 9 positions agree with TRBD1. This CDR3 has 15 residues. V lost 7 bases, J lost 8 bases, and 15 bases stayed unmatched. The germline gives CDR1 SQVTM, CDR2 ANQGSEA.